This TCR beta chain comes out of a study of CD4+ T cells in melanoma. This clone appeared once. Trimming shortened V by 2 bases and J by 4 bases, and 14 bases separated the two germline ends. Looked up from germline, CDR1 is MNHNY and CDR2 is SVGAGI (reference sequence). CDR3 length: 16 residues. Some clones are missing from TCRdb's copy, which holds only in-frame ones; the method was immunoSEQ multiplex PCR. The sample has 110,000 to 150,000 clones, approximately 91% seen once; the top ten hold over 1.5%. V and J are TRBV6-6 and TRBJ1-4; D ambiguous. The clonotype originates from a human donor with melanoma. In nucleotides, the CDR3 is TGTGCCAGCAGTTACCTTTTGGACGGATATAATGAAAAACTGTTTTTT. It yields the protein CASSYLLDGYNEKLFF.